This T cell receptor (beta chain) was captured by sequencing in a study of identical twins (dated by TCRdb to the mid-2010s). About the study as a whole: TCR alpha and beta repertoires from monozygotic twins, unrelated adults of various ages and cord blood were deep-sequenced to test whether fetal clonotypes persist. Replicate twin experiments were performed at different times using different library preparation protocols to rule out contamination.

As regards this clonotype: Its antigen specificity is not known. Per-nucleotide qualities are absent, and no much larger clonotype sits a single base away.

What the authors observed across the whole study: Abundant cord blood beta clonotypes had fewer insertions, young adult naive repertoires showed a similar but weaker trend, and memory repertoires showed no such trend. In monozygotic twins, recombination models systematically underestimated out-of-frame TCR alpha sharing, but the models matched the sharing seen between unrelated individuals. Zero-insertion analyses could be partly confounded by invariant T cells such as MAIT and iNKT, though diverse VJ usage argued against such confounding for most clonotypes. The excess sharing between twins in beta out-of-frame sequences was weaker because fewer shared sequences reduced the signal-to-noise ratio. Because the same donors could not be followed over many years, the conclusions depended on cross-sectional statistical analysis. Out-of-frame TCR alpha sequences shared between twins showed an excess of low generation-probability sequences compared with coincidental sharing between unrelated individuals.

All donors were healthy Caucasians. Three pairs of female monozygotic twins, all aged roughly 18 to 29 years, were included in the twin cohort. Positive isolation kits from Invitrogen were used to isolate CD4+ and CD8+ T cell populations. The library was obtained by 5' RACE. Sequencing was performed on an Illumina HiSeq 2000. Template switching added a universal primer binding site, and the final cDNA carried a unique molecular identifier that allowed TCR cDNA molecules to be counted accurately. Specific primers in the conserved constant-segment region were used to synthesize first-strand cDNA for the TCR alpha and beta chains. To control for contamination, every cDNA library carried two barcodes: a SMART-Mk sample barcode plus Illumina barcodes. Two successive PCR steps introduced TruSeq adapter sequences along with Illumina sample barcodes. TCR alpha and beta cDNA libraries were sequenced on the Illumina HiSeq platform with custom primers. The authors' pipeline ran thus. Unique molecular identifiers were extracted from raw reads with MiGEC, and CDR3 positions were determined with MiXCR. Recombination models were inferred per individual with the repgenHMM and IGoR tools using an EM algorithm. The analysis of shared clonotypes was done with the tcR package in R, with sharing normalized by the product of cloneset sizes. To study raw recombination without the effects of thymic and clonal selection, out-of-frame nonproductive sequences were analyzed. TCRdb passed the public sequencing reads through fastp at Q25 and MiXCR, retaining productive beta sequences. Identical CDR3 protein sequences are pooled into one entry, listed with their most common genes and DNA. The V and J calls here are based on TCRdb, not the publication. This sample has around 480,000 distinct CDR3 sequences in its table, and 13% to 15% of those were observed once. In total, the top ten clones hold around 0.57% of the sample.

The CDR3 has 15 amino acids, counting the end cysteine and phenylalanine. Only CDR3 DNA is held: 45 bases, read in frame from base 1. Relative to germline, V is 3 bases shorter and J is 6 bases shorter, with 16 bases between their ends. The germline V gene provides CDR1 SGDLS and CDR2 YYNGEE. The sample also formed part of further work on yellow fever vaccine responses in identical twins. The second study, in turn, reports: According to the authors, the vaccine-induced T cell response in identical twins seemed to be partly convergent and partly specific to each individual. In the study, vaccine-responding T cell clones were precisely tracked in identical twins.

This receptor was taken from a woman under 30 in good health. The chain is encoded by TRBV9 joined to TRBJ2-1; TRBD2 is possibly the D segment (5 matching bases). Sequenced sample: CD4+ T cells sorted from blood. The sequenced DNA is TGTGCCAGCAGCGACGGACTCCTTACCGTCAATGAGCAGTTCTTC. It translates as CASSDGLLTVNEQFF.